This T cell receptor (beta chain) is drawn from a study of metastatic and nonmetastatic thyroid tumors (TCRdb year 2020). Concerning the study at large: Repertoires from peripheral blood and from tumor or nodule tissue samples of malignant and benign thyroid patients were compared.

Broader findings and caveats from the paper: TCR beta diversity was reported as significantly higher in malignant tumors than in benign nodules, in both blood and tumor samples.

Before undergoing thyroid surgery, none of the patients had been given any kind of treatment. Using T-cell receptor beta sequencing, the researchers looked back retrospectively at clinical samples from patients, gathered between the early 2010s and the late 2010s. This clone showed up many times. Its antigen is currently not known. No clone much larger than this one lies a single base away; base qualities are absent. Libraries came from PCR. Data came from an Illumina HiSeq 4000. High-throughput sequencing was used to profile the TCR beta-chain CDR3 region of every patient. The study's own analysis went as follows. A classifier to discriminate distant-metastatic papillary thyroid cancer patients was built from CDR3 differences across clinicopathological groups. To measure repertoire diversity the researchers used the Shannon index, while the Morisita-Horn index served to gauge how similar the tumor and blood repertoires were. Using fastp at Q25 and MiXCR, TCRdb reprocessed the public reads and kept productive beta chains. These V and J calls originate from TCRdb's pipeline instead of the authors' own analysis. This sample comprises roughly 22,000 clones, less than 40% of them detected only once. Over 20% of the sample lies in the top ten.

V lost 4 bases and J lost 7 bases, and the count of bases not matched to a germline gene is 10. Including the terminal cysteine and phenylalanine, the CDR3 comprises 15 residues. The read is trimmed to its CDR3 DNA, 45 bases read in frame from base 1. The germline V gene encodes CDR1 SGHTA and CDR2 FQGNSA. Sequencing was performed on blood. The chain couples TRBV7-2 to TRBJ2-1, and 7 bases in between align with TRBD2. This sequence originates from a male donor with papillary thyroid cancer or a benign thyroid nodule (not recorded which). Some clones in this sample may be carry-over from other donors' samples. Here is the DNA: TGTGCCAGCAGCTCGGACCTAGCGGCTCGGAATGAGCAGTTCTTC. It translates as CASSSDLAARNEQFF.